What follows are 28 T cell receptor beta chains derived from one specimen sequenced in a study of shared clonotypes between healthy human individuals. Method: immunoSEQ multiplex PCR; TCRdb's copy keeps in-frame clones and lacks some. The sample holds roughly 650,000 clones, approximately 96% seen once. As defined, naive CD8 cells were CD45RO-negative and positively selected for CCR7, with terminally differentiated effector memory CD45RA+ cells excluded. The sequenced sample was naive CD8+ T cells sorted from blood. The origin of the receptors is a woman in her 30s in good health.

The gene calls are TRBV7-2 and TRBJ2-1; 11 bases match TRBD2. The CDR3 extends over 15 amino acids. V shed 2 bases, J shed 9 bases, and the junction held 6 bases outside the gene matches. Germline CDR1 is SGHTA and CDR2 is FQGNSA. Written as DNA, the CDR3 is TGTGCCAGCAGCTTAACTAGCGGGAGCCTCAGTGAGCAGTTCTTC. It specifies CASSLTSGSLSEQFF.

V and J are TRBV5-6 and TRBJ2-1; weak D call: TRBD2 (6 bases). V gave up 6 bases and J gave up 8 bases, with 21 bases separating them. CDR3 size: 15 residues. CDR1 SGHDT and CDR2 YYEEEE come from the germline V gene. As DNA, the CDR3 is TGTGCCAGCACCGCAGAAGTGGAGGGCCGTGATGAGCAGTTCTTC. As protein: CASTAEVEGRDEQFF.

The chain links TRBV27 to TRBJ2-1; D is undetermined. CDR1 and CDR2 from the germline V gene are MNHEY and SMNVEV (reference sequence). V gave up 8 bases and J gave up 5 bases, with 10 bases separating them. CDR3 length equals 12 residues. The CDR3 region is CASCDINNEQFF. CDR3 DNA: TGTGCCAGCTGCGACATAAACAATGAGCAGTTCTTC.

The CDR3 reads CASSYYVGNTGELFF. As DNA, the CDR3 is TGTGCCAGCAGTTACTACGTGGGAAACACCGGGGAGCTGTTTTTT. The V gene is TRBV6-5, the J gene TRBJ2-2, with D uncertain. Germline CDR1 reads MNHEY; CDR2 reads SVGAGI. The CDR3 is made up of 15 amino acids. V was trimmed by 1 base and J by 2 bases, leaving 8 bases between them.

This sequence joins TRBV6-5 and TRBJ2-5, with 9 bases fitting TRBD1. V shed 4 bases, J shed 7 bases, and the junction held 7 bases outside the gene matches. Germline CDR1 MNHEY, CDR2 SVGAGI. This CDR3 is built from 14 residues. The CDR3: CASSSWDRVVTQYF. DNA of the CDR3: TGTGCCAGCAGTTCTTGGGACAGGGTGGTGACCCAGTACTTC.

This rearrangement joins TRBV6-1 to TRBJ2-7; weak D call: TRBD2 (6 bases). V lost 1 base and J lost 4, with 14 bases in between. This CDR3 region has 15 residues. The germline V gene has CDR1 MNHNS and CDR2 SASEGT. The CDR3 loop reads CASSEVGGSWYEQYF. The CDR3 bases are TGTGCCAGCAGTGAAGTCGGAGGGAGTTGGTACGAGCAGTACTTC.

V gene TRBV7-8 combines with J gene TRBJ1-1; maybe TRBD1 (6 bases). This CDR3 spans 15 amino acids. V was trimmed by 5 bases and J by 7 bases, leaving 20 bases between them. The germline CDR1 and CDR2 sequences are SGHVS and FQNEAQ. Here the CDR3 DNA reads TGTGCCAGCAGCCCCCTGCGAGGGGGTGTTGGTGAAGCTTTCTTT. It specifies CASSPLRGGVGEAFF.

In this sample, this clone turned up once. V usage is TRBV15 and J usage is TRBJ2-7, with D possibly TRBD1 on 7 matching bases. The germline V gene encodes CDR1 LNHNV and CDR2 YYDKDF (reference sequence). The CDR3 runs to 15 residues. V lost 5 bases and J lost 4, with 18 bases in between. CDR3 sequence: CATSGGTDASYEQYF. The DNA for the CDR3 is TGTGCCACCAGCGGGGGGACAGACGCGTCGTACGAGCAGTACTTC.

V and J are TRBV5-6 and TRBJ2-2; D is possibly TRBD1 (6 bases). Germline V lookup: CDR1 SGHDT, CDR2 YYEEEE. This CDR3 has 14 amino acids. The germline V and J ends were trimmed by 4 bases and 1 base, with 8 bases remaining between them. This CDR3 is CASSRTENTGELFF. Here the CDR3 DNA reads TGTGCCAGCAGCCGGACAGAGAACACCGGGGAGCTGTTTTTT.

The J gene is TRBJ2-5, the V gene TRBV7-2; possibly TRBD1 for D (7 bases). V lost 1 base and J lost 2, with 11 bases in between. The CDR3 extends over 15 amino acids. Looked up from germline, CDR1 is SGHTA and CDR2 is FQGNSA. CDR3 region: CASSLGAGGQETQYF. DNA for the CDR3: TGTGCCAGCAGCTTAGGTGCAGGGGGGCAAGAGACCCAGTACTTC. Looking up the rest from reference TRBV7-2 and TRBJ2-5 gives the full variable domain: GAGVSQSPSNKVTEKGKDVELRCDPISGHTALYWYRQSLGQGLEFLIYFQGNSAPDKSGLPSDRFSAERTGGSVSTLTIQRTQQEDSAVYLCASSLGAGGQETQYFGPGTRLLVL.

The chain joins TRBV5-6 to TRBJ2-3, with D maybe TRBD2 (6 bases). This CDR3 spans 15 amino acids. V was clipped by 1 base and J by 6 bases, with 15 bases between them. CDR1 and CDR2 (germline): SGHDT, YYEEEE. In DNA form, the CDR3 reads TGTGCCAGCAGCTTGTACATCTCGGGGAGGGATACGCAGTATTTT. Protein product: CASSLYISGRDTQYF.

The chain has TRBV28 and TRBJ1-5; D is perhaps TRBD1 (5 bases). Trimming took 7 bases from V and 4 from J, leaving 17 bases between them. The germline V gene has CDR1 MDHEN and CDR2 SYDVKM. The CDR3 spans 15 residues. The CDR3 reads CASINTVGGNQPQHF. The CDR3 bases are TGTGCCAGCATCAACACCGTCGGGGGAAATCAGCCCCAGCATTTT.

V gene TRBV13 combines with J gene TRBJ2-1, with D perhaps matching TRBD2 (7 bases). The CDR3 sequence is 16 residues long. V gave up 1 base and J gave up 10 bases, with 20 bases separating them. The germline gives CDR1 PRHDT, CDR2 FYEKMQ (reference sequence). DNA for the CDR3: TGTGCCAGCAGCTTAGTGGGGGAGGGCCGAGGACAGGAGCAGTTCTTC. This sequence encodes CASSLVGEGRGQEQFF.

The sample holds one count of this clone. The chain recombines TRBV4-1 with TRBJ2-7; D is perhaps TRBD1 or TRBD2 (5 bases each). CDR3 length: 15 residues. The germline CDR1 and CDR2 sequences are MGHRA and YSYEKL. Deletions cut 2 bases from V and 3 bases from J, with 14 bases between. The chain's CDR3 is CASSQSTSRGYEQYF. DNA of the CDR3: TGCGCCAGCAGCCAATCGACATCGAGGGGCTACGAGCAGTACTTC.

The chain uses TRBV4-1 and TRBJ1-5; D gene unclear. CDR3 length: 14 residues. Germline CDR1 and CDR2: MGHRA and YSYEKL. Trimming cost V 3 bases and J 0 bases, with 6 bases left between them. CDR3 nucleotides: TGCGCCAGCAGCCACGCTAATAGCAATCAGCCCCAGCATTTT. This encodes CASSHANSNQPQHF.

DNA for the CDR3: TGCGCCAGCAGCAGGGAGCTGATAGGGCCTAACTATGGCTACACCTTC. Translating it yields CASSRELIGPNYGYTF. The rearrangement uses TRBV5-1 and TRBJ1-2; D is ambiguous. V was shortened by 4 bases and J by 0 bases, with 16 bases between the two germline ends. The length of the CDR3 is 16 residues. The V gene's germline CDR1 is SGHRS and CDR2 YFSETQ.

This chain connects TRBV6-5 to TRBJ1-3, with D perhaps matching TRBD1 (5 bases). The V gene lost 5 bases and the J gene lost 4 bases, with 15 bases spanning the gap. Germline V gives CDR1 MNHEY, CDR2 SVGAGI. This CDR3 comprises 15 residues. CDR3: CASSLSGGSGNTIYF. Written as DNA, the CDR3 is TGTGCCAGCAGTCTTTCCGGGGGTTCGGGAAACACCATATATTTT.

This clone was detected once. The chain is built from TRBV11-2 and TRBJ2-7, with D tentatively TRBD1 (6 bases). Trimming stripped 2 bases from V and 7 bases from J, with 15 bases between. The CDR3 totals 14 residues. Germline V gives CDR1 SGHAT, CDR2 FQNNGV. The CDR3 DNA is TGTGCCAGCAGCTTATTGGACAGACCTAGGGAGCAGTACTTC. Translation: CASSLLDRPREQYF.

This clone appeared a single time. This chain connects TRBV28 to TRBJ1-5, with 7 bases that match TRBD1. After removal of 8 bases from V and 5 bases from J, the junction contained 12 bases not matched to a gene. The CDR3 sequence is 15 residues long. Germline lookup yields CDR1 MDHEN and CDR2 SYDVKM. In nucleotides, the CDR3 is TGTGCCAGCGCCGCCCTGACAGGGATGGATCAGCCCCAGCATTTT. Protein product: CASAALTGMDQPQHF. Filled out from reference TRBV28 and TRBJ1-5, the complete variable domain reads DVKVTQSSRYLVKRTGEKVFLECVQDMDHENMFWYRQDPGLGLRLIYFSYDVKMKEKGDIPEGYSVSREKKERFSLILESASTNQTSMYLCASAALTGMDQPQHFGDGTRLSIL.

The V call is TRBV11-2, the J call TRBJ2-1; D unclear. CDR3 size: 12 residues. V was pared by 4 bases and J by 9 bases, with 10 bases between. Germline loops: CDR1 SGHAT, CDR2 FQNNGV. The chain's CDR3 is CASSSFATEQFF. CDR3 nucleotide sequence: TGTGCCAGCAGCTCATTTGCGACTGAGCAGTTCTTC.

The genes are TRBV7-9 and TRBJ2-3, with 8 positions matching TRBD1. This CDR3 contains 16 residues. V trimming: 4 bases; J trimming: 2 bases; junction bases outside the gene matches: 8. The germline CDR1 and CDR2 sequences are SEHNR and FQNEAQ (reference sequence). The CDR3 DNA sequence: TGTGCCAGCAGCTACAGCGGACAGGGATACACAGATACGCAGTATTTT. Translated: CASSYSGQGYTDTQYF.

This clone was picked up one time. CDR3 in amino acids: CASSSGAGNYEQYF. The CDR3, as DNA: TGTGCCAGCAGCTCGGGGGCAGGGAACTACGAGCAGTACTTC. J is TRBJ2-7 and V is TRBV5-4; the D gene could be TRBD1 or TRBD2 (6 bases each). Between the trimmed V and J ends, which lost 3 bases and 3 bases, there was a span of 13 bases. Germline loops: CDR1 SGHNT, CDR2 YYREEE (reference sequence). The CDR3 is 14 amino acids.

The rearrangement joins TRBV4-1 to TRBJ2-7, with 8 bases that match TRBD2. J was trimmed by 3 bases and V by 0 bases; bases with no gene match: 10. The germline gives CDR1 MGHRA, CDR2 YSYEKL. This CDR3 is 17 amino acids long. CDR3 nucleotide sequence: TGCGCCAGCAGCCAAGAATGGTCAAGTCTAGCGGGCTACGAGCAGTACTTC. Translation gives CASSQEWSSLAGYEQYF.

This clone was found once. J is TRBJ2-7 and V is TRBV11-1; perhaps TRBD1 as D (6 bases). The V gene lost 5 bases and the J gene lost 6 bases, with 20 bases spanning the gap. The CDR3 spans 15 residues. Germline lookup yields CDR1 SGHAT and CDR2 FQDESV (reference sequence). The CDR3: CASSVTGSGFSEQYF. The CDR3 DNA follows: TGTGCCAGCAGCGTTACAGGGAGTGGTTTCAGCGAGCAGTACTTC.

The CDR3 spells CASSLRPIGEQFF. The CDR3 region has the DNA TGTGCCAGCAGTTTAAGGCCCATCGGGGAGCAGTTCTTC. This rearrangement joins TRBV28 to TRBJ2-1; D gene ambiguous. Germline loops: CDR1 MDHEN, CDR2 SYDVKM. V was cut by 2 bases and J by 10 bases, with 12 bases left in between. CDR3 length: 13 residues. The whole variable domain, remainder taken from reference TRBV28 and TRBJ2-1, is DVKVTQSSRYLVKRTGEKVFLECVQDMDHENMFWYRQDPGLGLRLIYFSYDVKMKEKGDIPEGYSVSREKKERFSLILESASTNQTSMYLCASSLRPIGEQFFGPGTRLTVL.

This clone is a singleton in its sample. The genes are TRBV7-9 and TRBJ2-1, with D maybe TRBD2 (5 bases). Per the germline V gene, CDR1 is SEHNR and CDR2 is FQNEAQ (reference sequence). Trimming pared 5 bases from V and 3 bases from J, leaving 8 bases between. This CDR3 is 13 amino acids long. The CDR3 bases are TGTGCCAGCAGCCCCGGGGACTACAATGAGCAGTTCTTC. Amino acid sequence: CASSPGDYNEQFF.

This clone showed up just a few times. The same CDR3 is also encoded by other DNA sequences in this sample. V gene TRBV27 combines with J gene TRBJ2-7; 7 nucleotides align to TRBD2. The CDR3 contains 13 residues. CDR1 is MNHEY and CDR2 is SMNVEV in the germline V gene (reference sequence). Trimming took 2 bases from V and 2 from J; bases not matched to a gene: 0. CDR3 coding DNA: TGTGCCAGCAGTTTAGGGACTACCTACGAGCAGTACTTC. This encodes CASSLGTTYEQYF.

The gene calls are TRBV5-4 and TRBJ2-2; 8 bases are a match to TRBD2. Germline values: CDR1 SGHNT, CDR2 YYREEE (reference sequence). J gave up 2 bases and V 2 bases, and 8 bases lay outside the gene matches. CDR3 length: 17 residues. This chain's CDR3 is CASSFPLAEINTGELFF. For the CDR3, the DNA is TGTGCCAGCAGCTTCCCACTAGCGGAGATAAACACCGGGGAGCTGTTTTTT.